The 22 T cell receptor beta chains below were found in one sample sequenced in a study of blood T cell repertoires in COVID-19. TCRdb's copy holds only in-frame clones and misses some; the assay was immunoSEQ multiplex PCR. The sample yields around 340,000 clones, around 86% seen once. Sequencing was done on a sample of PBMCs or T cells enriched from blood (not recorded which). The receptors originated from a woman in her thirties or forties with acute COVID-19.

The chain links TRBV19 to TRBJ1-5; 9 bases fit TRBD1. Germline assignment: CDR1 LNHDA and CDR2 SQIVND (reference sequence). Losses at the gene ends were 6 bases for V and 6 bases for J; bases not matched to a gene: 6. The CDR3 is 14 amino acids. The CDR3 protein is CASRLDRGGQPQHF. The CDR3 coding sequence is TGTGCCAGTAGGTTGGACAGGGGCGGTCAGCCCCAGCATTTT.

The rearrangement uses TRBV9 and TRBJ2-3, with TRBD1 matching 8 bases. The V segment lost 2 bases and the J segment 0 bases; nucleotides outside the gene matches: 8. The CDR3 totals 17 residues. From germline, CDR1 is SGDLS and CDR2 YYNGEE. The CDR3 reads CASSVIMGTGSTDTQYF. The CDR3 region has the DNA TGTGCCAGCAGCGTGATAATGGGGACAGGAAGCACAGATACGCAGTATTTT.

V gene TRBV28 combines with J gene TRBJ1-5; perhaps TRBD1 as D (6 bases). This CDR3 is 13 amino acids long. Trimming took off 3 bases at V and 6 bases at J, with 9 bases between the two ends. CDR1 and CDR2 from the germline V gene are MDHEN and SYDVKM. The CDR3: CASSLTGVQPQHF. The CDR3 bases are TGTGCCAGCAGTTTGACAGGTGTTCAGCCCCAGCATTTT.

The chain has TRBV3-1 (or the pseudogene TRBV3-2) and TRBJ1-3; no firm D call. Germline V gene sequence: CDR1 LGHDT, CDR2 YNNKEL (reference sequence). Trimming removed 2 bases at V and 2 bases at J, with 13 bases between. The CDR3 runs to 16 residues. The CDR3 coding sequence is TGTGCCAGCAGCCAACCTCAGTTGAGGCCTGGAAACACCATATATTTT. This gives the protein CASSQPQLRPGNTIYF.

The CDR3 DNA is TGTGCAAGTCGCCCACCCGGACTAGCGGGAGCCGACATCTTCTACGAGCAGTACTTC. Amino acid sequence: CASRPPGLAGADIFYEQYF. This chain links TRBV12-2 with TRBJ2-7; no DNA check was done on the table's D call, TRBD2. TRBV12-2 is listed as a pseudogene. The CDR3 spans 19 residues.

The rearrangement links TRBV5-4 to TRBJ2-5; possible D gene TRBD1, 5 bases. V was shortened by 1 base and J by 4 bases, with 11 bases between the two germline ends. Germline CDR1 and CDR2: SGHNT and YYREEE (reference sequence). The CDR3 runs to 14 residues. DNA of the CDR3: TGTGCCAGCAGCTTGCTTAGACAGTCAGAGACCCAGTACTTC. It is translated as CASSLLRQSETQYF.

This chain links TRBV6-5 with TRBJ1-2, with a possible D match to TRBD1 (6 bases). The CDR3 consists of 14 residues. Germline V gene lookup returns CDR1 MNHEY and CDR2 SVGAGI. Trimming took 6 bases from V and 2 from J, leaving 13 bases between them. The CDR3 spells CASRGVQGNYGYTF. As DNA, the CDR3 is TGTGCCAGCAGGGGGGTGCAGGGGAACTATGGCTACACCTTC.

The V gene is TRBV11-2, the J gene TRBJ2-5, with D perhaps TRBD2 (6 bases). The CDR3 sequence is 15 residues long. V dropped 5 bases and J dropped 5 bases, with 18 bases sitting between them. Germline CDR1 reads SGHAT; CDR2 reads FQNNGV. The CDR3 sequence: CASSPRSGSDETQYF. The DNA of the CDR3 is TGTGCCAGCAGCCCTCGGTCCGGGAGTGATGAGACCCAGTACTTC.

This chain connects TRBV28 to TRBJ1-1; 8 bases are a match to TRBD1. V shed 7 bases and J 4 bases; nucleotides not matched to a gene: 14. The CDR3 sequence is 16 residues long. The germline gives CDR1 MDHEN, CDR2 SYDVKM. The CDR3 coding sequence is TGTGCCAGCATTCTAAGACTCAGGGGGCCGGGCACTGAAGCTTTCTTT. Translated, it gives CASILRLRGPGTEAFF. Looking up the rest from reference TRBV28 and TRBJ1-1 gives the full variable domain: DVKVTQSSRYLVKRTGEKVFLECVQDMDHENMFWYRQDPGLGLRLIYFSYDVKMKEKGDIPEGYSVSREKKERFSLILESASTNQTSMYLCASILRLRGPGTEAFFGQGTRLTVV.

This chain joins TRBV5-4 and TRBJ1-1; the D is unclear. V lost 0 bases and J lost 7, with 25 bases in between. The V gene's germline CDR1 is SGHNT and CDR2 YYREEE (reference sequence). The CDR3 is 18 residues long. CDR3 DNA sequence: TGTGCCAGCAGCTTGGGGGCCCGTGGAGGGCACGCCGAGTATGAAGCTTTCTTT. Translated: CASSLGARGGHAEYEAFF.

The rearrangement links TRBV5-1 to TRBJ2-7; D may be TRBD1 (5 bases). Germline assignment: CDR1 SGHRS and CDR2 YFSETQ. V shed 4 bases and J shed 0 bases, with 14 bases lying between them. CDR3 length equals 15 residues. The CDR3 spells CASSQQGASSYEQYF. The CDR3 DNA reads TGCGCCAGCAGCCAGCAAGGGGCCTCCTCCTACGAGCAGTACTTC.

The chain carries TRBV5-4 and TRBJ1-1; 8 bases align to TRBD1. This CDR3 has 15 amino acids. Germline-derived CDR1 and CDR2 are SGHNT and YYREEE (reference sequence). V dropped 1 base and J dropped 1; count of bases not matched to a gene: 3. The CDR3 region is CASSLWDRPNTEAFF. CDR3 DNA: TGTGCCAGCAGCTTGTGGGACAGGCCGAACACTGAAGCTTTCTTT.

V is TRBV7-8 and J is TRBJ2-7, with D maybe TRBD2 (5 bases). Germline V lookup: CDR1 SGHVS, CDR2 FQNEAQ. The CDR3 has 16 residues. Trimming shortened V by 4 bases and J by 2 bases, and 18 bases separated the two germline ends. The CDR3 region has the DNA TGTGCCAGCAGCTCCCCGGGGAGAGATAGGACCTACGAGCAGTACTTC. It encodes CASSSPGRDRTYEQYF.

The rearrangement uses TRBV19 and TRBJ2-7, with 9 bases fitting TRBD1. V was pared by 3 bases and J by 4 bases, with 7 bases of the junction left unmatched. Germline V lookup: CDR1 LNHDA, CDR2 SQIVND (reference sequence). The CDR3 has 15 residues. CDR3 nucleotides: TGTGCCAGTAGTATTCTCCCGGGACAGGGTTACGAGCAGTACTTC. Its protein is CASSILPGQGYEQYF.

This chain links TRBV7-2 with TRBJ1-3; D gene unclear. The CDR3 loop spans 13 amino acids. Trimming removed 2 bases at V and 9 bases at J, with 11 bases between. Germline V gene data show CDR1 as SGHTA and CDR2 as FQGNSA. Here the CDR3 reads CASSLSRTGTIYF. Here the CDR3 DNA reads TGTGCCAGCAGCTTAAGTAGAACGGGCACCATATATTTT. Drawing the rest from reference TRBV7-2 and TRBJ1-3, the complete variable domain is GAGVSQSPSNKVTEKGKDVELRCDPISGHTALYWYRQSLGQGLEFLIYFQGNSAPDKSGLPSDRFSAERTGGSVSTLTIQRTQQEDSAVYLCASSLSRTGTIYFGEGSWLTVV.

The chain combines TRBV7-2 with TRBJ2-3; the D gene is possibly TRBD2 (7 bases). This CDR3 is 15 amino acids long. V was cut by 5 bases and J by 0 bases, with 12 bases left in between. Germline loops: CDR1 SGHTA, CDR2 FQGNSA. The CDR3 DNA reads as TGTGCCAGCAGCGGGGGGGGGCCAAGCACAGATACGCAGTATTTT. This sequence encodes CASSGGGPSTDTQYF.

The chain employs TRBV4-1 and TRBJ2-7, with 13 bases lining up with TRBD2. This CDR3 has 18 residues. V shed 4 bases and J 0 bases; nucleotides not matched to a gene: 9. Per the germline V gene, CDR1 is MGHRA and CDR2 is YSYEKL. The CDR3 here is CASSPGRTSGSFSYEQYF. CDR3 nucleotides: TGCGCCAGCAGCCCCGGGAGGACTAGCGGGAGCTTCTCCTACGAGCAGTACTTC.

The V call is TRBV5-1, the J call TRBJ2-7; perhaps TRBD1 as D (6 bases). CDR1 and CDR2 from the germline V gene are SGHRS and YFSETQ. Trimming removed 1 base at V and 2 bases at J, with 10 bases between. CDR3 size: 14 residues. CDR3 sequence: CASSLIQGAYEQYF. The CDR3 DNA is TGCGCCAGCAGCTTGATACAGGGTGCCTACGAGCAGTACTTC.

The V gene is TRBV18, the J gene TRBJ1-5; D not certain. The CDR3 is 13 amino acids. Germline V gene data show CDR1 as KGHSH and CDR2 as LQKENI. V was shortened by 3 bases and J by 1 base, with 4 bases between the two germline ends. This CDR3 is CASSPSSNQPQHF. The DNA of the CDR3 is TGTGCCAGCTCACCGAGCAGCAATCAGCCCCAGCATTTT.

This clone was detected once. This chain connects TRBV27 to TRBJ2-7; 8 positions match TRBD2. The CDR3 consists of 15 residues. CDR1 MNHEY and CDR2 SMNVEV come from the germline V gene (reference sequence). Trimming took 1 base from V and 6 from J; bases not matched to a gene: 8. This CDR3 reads CASSLWREALSEQYF. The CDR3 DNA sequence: TGTGCCAGCAGTTTATGGCGGGAGGCCCTGTCCGAGCAGTACTTC.

CDR3: CASSSGDAWGSPLHF. The DNA of the CDR3 is TGTGCCAGCAGCTCAGGGGACGCCTGGGGGTCACCCCTCCACTTT. This chain links TRBV5-6 with TRBJ1-6; D may be TRBD1 (6 bases). Per germline, CDR1 SGHDT and CDR2 YYEEEE. The CDR3 consists of 15 residues. The V end was cut by 3 bases, the J end by 10 bases, with 17 bases between. The full variable domain, its missing parts supplied by reference TRBV5-6 and TRBJ1-6, is DAGVTQSPTHLIKTRGQQVTLRCSPKSGHDTVSWYQQALGQGPQFIFQYYEEEERQRGNFPDRFSGHQFPNYSSELNVNALLLGDSALYLCASSSGDAWGSPLHFGNGTRLTVT.

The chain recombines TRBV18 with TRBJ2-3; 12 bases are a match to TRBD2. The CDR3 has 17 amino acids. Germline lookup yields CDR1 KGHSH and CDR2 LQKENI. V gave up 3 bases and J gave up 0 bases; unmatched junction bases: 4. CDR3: CASSPGLAGTSTDTQYF. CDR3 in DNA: TGTGCCAGCTCACCTGGACTAGCGGGGACTAGCACAGATACGCAGTATTTT.